This T cell receptor beta chain was found in a study of glioma-infiltrating T cells. On the study more broadly: Low-grade gliomas were grade II; glioblastomas were grade IV at initial diagnosis. General study findings and limits: Tissue and blood shared very few CDR3 sequences.

This CDR3 is built from 14 residues. Trimming cost V 4 bases and J 6 bases; bases outside gene matches: 7. CDR1 SGHNT and CDR2 YYREEE come from the germline V gene (reference sequence). Amplification of TCR alpha and beta CDR3 regions from RNA used iRepertoire nested multiplex PCR. TCRdb re-called the multiplex PCR reads through MiXCR, storing one row per CDR3 protein. The sample lists 300,000 to 450,000 distinct CDR3 sequences; about two fifths were seen once. A note on this clonotype: The antigen remains unidentified.

This chain links TRBV5-4 with TRBJ2-1; TRBD1 aligns across 7 bases. Sequencing was carried out using glioma tissue, nonneoplastic brain tissue, or PBMCs (not recorded which). The receptor's source is a human donor with low-grade glioma or glioblastoma, undergoing nonglioma brain surgery, or in good health (not recorded which). CDR3 region: CASSLRQGSNEQFF. The CDR3 region has the DNA TGTGCCAGCAGCCTCCGACAGGGTAGCAATGAGCAGTTCTTC.